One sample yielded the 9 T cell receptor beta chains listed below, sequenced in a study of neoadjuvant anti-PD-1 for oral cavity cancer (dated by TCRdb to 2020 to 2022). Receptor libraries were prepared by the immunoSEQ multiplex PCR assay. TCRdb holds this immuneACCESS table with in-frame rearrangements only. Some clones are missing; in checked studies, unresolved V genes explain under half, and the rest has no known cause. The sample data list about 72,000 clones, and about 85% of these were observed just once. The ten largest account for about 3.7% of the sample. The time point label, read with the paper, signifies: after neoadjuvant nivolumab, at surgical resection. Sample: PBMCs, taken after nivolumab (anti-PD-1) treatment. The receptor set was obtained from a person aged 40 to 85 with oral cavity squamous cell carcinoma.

The DNA of the CDR3 is TGTGCCAGCAGCAACTCCCGGGACAGGGGAGGCGAGCAGTACTTC. Translation gives CASSNSRDRGGEQYF. This rearrangement joins TRBV7-6 to TRBJ2-7; 10 bases are shared with TRBD1. The J segment lost 6 bases and the V segment lost 5 bases, leaving 10 bases of the junction unmatched. This CDR3 is 15 amino acids long. Germline V gene lookup returns CDR1 SGHVS and CDR2 FNYEAQ.

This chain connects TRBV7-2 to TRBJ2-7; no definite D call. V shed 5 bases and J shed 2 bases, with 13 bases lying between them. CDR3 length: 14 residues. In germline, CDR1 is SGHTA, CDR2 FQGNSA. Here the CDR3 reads CASSTPTGPYEQYF. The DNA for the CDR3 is TGTGCCAGCAGCACCCCTACCGGTCCCTACGAGCAGTACTTC.

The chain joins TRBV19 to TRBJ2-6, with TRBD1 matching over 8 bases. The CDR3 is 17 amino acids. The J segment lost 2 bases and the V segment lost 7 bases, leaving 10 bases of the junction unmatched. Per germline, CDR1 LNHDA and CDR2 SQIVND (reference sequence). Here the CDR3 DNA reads TGTGCCAGTATCAAGGACAGGGCTTCGACTGGGGCCAACGTCCTGACTTTC. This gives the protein CASIKDRASTGANVLTF.

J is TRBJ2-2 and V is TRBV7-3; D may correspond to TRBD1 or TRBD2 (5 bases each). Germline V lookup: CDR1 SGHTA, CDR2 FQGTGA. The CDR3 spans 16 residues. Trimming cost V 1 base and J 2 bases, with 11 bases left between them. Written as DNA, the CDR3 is TGTGCCAGCAGCTTAAACTCTGGGACCAACACCGGGGAGCTGTTTTTT. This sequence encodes CASSLNSGTNTGELFF. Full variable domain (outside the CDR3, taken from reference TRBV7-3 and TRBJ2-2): GAGVSQTPSNKVTEKGKYVELRCDPISGHTALYWYRQSLGQGPEFLIYFQGTGAADDSGLPNDRFFAVRPEGSVSTLKIQRTERGDSAVYLCASSLNSGTNTGELFFGEGSRLTVL.

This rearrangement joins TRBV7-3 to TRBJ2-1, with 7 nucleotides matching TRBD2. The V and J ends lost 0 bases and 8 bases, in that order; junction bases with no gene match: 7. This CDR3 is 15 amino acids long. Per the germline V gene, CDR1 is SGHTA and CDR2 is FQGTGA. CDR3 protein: CASSLTGEGPDEQFF. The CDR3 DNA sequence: TGTGCCAGCAGCTTAACGGGGGAGGGCCCCGATGAGCAGTTCTTC.

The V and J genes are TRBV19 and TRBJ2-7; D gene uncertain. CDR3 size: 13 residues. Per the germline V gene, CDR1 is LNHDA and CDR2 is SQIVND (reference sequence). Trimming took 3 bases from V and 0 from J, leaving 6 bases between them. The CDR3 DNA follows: TGTGCCAGTAGTATTGGCCACTCCTACGAGCAGTACTTC. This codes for CASSIGHSYEQYF. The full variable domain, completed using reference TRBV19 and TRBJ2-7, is DGGITQSPKYLFRKEGQNVTLSCEQNLNHDAMYWYRQDPGQGLRLIYYSQIVNDFQKGDIAEGYSVSREKKESFPLTVTSAQKNPTAFYLCASSIGHSYEQYFGPGTRLTVT.

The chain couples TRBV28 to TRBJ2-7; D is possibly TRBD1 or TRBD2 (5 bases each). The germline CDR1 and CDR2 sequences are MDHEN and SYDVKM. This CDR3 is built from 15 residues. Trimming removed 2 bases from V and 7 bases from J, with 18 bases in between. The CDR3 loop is CASSLALPGRQEQYF. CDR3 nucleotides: TGTGCCAGCAGTTTAGCCCTCCCGGGACGGCAAGAGCAGTACTTC.

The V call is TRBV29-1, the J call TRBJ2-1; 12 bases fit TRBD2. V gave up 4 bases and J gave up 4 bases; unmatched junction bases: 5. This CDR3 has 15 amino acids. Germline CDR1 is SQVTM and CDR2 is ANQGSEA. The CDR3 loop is CSVATSGRGYNEQFF. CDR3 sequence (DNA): TGCAGCGTTGCGACTAGCGGGAGAGGGTACAATGAGCAGTTCTTC.

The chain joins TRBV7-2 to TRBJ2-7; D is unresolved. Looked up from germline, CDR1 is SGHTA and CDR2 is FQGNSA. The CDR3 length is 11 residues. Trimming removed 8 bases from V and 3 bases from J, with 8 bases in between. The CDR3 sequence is CASFSNYEQYF. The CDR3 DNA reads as TGTGCCAGCTTCTCTAACTACGAGCAGTACTTC.